This TCR beta chain emerged from a study of T cells after somatic rescue of genetic block. Generated by immunoSEQ multiplex PCR, the TCRdb table keeps only in-frame clones and is missing some. The table includes 68,000 or so clones, roughly 92% detected once. V lost 3 bases, J lost 2 bases, and 4 bases stayed unmatched. Germline V CDR1 and CDR2: PRHDT, FYEKMQ (reference sequence). The CDR3 contains 14 residues. Sequencing input: peripheral blood mononuclear cells (PBMCs). The J gene is TRBJ2-7, the V gene TRBV13, with 7 bases aligning to TRBD2. This TCR came from a man aged 40-55 years. CDR3 in amino acids: CASSFREAPYEQYF. In DNA form, the CDR3 reads TGTGCCAGCAGCTTCCGGGAGGCTCCCTACGAGCAGTACTTC.